The entry below describes one T cell receptor (beta chain). This specimen belongs to a study of blood T cell repertoires in COVID-19. About the study: The United States, Italy and Spain provided the acute and convalescent COVID-19 samples. PBMCs, B-cell-depleted T cells, or T cells provided the cDNA or gDNA that made up the material.

Generated by immunoSEQ multiplex PCR, the TCRdb table keeps only in-frame clones and is missing some. The sample lists 35,000 to 45,000 clones, more than 85% occurring once. This TCR derives from a woman of 80 years or more with acute or convalescent COVID-19. The sequenced sample was peripheral blood.

The CDR3 region has the DNA TGCAGCGTGGGGCACAGGGGTAACACTGAAGCTTTCTTT. This codes for CSVGHRGNTEAFF. The chain couples TRBV29-1 to TRBJ1-1; 7 bases match TRBD1. CDR3 size: 13 residues. CDR1 and CDR2 (germline): SQVTM, ANQGSEA. Losses at the gene ends were 6 bases for V and 2 bases for J; bases not matched to a gene: 6.